The sample holds a few counts of the clone carrying this T cell receptor (beta chain). As yet, its antigen is unknown. From germline, CDR1 is SGHDN and CDR2 FVKESK. The CDR3 loop spans 15 amino acids. The V gene lost 0 bases and the J gene lost 1 base, with 9 bases spanning the gap. Researchers report immunoSEQ v3.0 was run at survey level. TCRdb's copy holds only in-frame clones and misses some; the assay was immunoSEQ multiplex PCR. The table records about 7,200 clones, 65% to 75% of them present only once. This sample is drawn from a study of long-term antiretroviral therapy in people with HIV. Every donor had one or more pre-ART and two or more post-ART PBMC samples. Every one of the participants with HIV received treatment in the United States. The study, taken as a whole, reports: Subsequent to ART, diversity was augmented yet persisted below that of transplant donor controls.

The sequencing here drew on unsorted PBMCs, taken about 0.9 years before starting antiretroviral therapy. The receptor was isolated from a man aged 35-49 years with HIV. The V gene is TRBV14, the J gene TRBJ2-5, with D unclear. The CDR3 is CASSQDDVFQETQYF. The CDR3 DNA follows: TGTGCCAGCAGCCAAGACGACGTTTTCCAAGAGACCCAGTACTTC.